The source of this T cell receptor beta chain is a study of long-term antiretroviral therapy in people with HIV. Study results and limitations: Despite increasing after ART, diversity remained lower than that of transplant donor controls.

Samples were assayed with immunoSEQ v3.0 at survey level. Data came from immunoSEQ multiplex PCR; TCRdb stores just in-frame clones and leaves some out. The sample lists about 33,000 clones, 65% to 80% occurring once. This clone was seen a single time. The antigen is undetermined. Trimming cost V 2 bases and J 6 bases, with 8 bases left between them. Germline values: CDR1 SEHNR, CDR2 FQNEAQ (reference sequence). This CDR3 has 13 amino acids. The rearrangement uses TRBV7-9 and TRBJ2-1; D remains unclear. The specimen was unsorted PBMCs, collected 2 years after starting antiretroviral therapy. The clonotype comes from a woman in her 50s with HIV. The CDR3 reads CASSLSGPNEQFF. In DNA, the CDR3 is TGTGCCAGCAGCTTATCCGGGCCCAATGAGCAGTTCTTC.